This T cell receptor (beta chain) was documented in a study of metastatic and nonmetastatic thyroid tumors. The germline V gene has CDR1 SGHTA and CDR2 FQGTGA. J was trimmed by 2 bases and V by 5 bases; bases with no gene match: 9. This CDR3 spans 15 amino acids. TCRdb reanalyzed the PCR reads with MiXCR. The sample yields about 45,000 clones, 3.5% to 5% seen once. Thyroid surgery was performed in patients who had received no treatment beforehand. This clone was seen repeatedly, ten times or more. Material: blood. The chain joins TRBV7-3 to TRBJ2-7, with 7 bases aligning to TRBD2. The receptor's source is a female donor with papillary thyroid cancer or a benign thyroid nodule (not recorded which). Some clones in this sample may be carry-over from other donors' samples. CDR3 nucleotides: TGTGCCAGCAGCCCCAGTGCCGCGGGAGCCTACGAGCAGTACTTC. Protein product: CASSPSAAGAYEQYF.